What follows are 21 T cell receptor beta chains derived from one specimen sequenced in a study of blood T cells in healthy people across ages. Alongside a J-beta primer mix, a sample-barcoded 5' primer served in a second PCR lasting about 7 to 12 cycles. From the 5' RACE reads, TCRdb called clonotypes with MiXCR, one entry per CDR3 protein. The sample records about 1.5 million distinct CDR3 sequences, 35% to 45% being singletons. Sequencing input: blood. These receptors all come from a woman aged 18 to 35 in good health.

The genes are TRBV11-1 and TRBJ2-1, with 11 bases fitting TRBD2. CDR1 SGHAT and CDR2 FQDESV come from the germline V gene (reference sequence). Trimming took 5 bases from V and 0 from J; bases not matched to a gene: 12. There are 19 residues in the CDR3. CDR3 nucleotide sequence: TGTGCCAGCAGCCCCGGGATAGCGGGAGGGCCGGGCTCCTACAATGAGCAGTTCTTC. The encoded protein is CASSPGIAGGPGSYNEQFF.

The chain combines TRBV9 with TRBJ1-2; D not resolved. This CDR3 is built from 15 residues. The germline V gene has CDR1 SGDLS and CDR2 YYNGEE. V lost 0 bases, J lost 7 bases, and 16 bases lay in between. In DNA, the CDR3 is TGTGCCAGCAGCGTAGATGAGGGTTCCACGGGTGGCTACACCTTC. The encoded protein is CASSVDEGSTGGYTF.

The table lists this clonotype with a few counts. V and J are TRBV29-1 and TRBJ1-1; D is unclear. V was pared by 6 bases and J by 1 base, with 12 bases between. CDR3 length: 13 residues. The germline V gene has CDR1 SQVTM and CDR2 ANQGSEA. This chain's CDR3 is CSVVEGWNTEAFF. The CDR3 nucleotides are TGCAGCGTCGTGGAGGGTTGGAACACTGAAGCTTTCTTT.

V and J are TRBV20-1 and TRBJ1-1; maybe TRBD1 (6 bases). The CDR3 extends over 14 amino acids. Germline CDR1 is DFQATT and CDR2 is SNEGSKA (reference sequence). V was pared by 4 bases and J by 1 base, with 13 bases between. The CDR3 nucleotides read TGCAGTGCTAAGAAGGGACACTCGAACACTGAAGCTTTCTTT. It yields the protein CSAKKGHSNTEAFF.

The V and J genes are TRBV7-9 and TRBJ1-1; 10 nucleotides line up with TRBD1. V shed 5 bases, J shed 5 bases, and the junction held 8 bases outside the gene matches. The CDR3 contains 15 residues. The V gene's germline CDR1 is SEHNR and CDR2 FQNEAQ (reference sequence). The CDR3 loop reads CASSTGQGLWTEAFF. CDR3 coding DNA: TGTGCCAGCAGCACGGGACAGGGGTTGTGGACTGAAGCTTTCTTT.

CDR3 loop: CASKLRGTEAFF. CDR3 sequence (DNA): TGTGCCAGCAAATTAAGGGGCACTGAAGCTTTCTTT. The chain combines TRBV13 with TRBJ1-1; tentatively, D is TRBD1 (5 bases). The germline V and J ends were trimmed by 7 bases and 4 bases, with 10 bases remaining between them. The CDR3 covers 12 residues. Germline V gene sequence: CDR1 PRHDT, CDR2 FYEKMQ (reference sequence).

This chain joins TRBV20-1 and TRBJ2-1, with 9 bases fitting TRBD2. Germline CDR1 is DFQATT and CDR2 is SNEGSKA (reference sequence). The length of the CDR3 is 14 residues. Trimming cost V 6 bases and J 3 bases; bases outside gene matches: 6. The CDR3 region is CSAFVLAGYNEQFF. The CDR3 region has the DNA TGCAGTGCCTTCGTACTAGCGGGCTACAATGAGCAGTTCTTC.

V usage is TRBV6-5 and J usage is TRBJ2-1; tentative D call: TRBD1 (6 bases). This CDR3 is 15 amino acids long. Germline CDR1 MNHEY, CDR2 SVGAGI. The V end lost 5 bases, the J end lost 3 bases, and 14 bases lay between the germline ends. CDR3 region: CASSPDRINYNEQFF. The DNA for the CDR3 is TGTGCCAGCAGTCCCGACAGGATCAACTACAATGAGCAGTTCTTC.

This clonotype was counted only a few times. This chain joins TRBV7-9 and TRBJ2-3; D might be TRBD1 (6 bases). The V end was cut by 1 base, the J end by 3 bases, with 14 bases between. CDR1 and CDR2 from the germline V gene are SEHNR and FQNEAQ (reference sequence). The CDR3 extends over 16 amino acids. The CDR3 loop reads CASSLGWDTVTDTQYF. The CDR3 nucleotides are TGTGCCAGCAGCTTAGGGTGGGACACGGTTACAGATACGCAGTATTTT.

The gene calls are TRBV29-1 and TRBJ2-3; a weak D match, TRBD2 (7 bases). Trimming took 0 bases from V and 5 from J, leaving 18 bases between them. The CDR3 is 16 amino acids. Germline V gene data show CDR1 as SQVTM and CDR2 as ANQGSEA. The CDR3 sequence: CSVEEYVGGPRDTQYF. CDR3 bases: TGCAGCGTTGAAGAATATGTGGGGGGGCCTCGAGATACGCAGTATTTT.

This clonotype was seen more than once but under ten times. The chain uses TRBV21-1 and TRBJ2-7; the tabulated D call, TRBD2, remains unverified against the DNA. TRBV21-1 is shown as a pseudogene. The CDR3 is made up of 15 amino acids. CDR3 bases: TGTGCCAGCAGCAGGTGGAGGAGCGACCACTACGAGCAGTACTTC. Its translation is CASSRWRSDHYEQYF.

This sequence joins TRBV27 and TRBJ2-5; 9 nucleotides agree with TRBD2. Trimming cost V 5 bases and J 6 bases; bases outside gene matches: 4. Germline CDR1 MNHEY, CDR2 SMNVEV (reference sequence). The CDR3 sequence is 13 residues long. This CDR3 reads CASSNSGSQTQYF. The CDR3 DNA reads TGTGCCAGCAGTAATAGCGGGAGCCAGACCCAGTACTTC.

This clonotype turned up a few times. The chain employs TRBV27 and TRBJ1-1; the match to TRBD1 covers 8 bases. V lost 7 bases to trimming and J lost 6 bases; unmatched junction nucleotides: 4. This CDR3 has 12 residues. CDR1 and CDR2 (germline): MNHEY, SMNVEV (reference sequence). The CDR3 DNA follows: TGTGCCAGCAAGGACAGGGCGGCTGAAGCTTTCTTT. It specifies CASKDRAAEAFF.

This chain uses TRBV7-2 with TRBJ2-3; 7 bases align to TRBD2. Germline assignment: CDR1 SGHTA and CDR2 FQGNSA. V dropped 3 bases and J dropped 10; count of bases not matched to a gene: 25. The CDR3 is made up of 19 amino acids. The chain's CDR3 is CASSFHLDAGRRPGRAQYF. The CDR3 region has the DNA TGTGCCAGCAGCTTCCACTTAGATGCGGGACGTCGCCCAGGGAGGGCGCAGTATTTT.

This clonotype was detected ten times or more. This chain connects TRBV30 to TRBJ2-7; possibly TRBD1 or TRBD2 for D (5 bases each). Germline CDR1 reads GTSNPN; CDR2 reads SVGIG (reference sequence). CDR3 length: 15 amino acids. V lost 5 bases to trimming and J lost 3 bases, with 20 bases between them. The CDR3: CAWSLGTAGNYEQYF. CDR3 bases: TGTGCCTGGTCCCTCGGGACGGCCGGCAACTACGAGCAGTACTTC.

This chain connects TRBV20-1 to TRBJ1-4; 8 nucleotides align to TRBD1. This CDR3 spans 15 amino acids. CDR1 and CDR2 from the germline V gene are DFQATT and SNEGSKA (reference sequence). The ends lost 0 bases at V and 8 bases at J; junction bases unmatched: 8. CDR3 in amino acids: CSARDPVTGDEKLFF. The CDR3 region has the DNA TGCAGTGCTAGAGATCCTGTGACAGGGGACGAAAAACTGTTTTTT.

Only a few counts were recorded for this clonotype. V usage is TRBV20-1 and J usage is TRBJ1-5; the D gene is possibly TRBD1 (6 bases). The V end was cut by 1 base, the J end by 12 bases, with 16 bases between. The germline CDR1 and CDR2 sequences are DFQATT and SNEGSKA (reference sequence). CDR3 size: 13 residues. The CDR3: CSARAFPGHHQHF. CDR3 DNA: TGCAGTGCTAGAGCTTTCCCGGGACACCACCAGCATTTT.

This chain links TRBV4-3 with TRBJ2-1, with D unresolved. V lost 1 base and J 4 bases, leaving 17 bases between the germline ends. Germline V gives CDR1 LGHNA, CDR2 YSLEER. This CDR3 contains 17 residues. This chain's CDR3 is CASSQGPQGKNYNEQFF. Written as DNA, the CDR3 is TGCGCCAGCAGCCAAGGCCCCCAAGGGAAGAATTACAATGAGCAGTTCTTC.

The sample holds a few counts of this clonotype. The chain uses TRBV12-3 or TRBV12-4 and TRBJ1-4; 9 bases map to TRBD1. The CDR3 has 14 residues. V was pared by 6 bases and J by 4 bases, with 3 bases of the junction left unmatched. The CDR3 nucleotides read TGTGCCAGCAGAAAGGGACAGGGTAATGAAAAACTGTTTTTT. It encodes CASRKGQGNEKLFF.

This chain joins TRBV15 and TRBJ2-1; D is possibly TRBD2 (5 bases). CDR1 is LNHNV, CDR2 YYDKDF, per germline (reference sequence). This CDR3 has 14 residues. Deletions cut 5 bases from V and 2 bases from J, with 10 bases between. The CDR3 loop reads CATSPGLPYNEQFF. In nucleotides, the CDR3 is TGTGCCACCAGCCCAGGACTTCCCTACAATGAGCAGTTCTTC.

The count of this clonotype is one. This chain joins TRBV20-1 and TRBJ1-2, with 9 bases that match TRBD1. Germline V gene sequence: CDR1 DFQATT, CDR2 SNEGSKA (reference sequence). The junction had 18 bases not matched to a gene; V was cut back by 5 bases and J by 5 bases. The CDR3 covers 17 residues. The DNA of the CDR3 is TGCAGTGCTTCCCGGGACAGGGTCCCCCAACTAGAGTATGGCTACACCTTC. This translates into CSASRDRVPQLEYGYTF.